Listed below are T cell receptor beta chains from one sample, sequenced in a study of control samples from healthy donors and cancer patients. Only in-frame clones appear in the TCRdb table, and some are missing; sequencing was by immunoSEQ multiplex PCR. The data show 95,000 to 130,000 clones, more than 70% seen once. The specimen sequenced was blood. The receptors were sampled from a woman aged 65 to 85 in good health. The CDR3 runs from the conserved cysteine through the conserved F or W. Each record gives: D gene, CDR3 length, J gene, V gene, clone size, CDR3 DNA, CDR3 protein. A D gene is named only where the DNA matches it firmly. The size field is filled for only some rows; it gives once, few, many or a size class.

TRBD1 18 TRBJ2-7 TRBV6-2/TRBV6-3 . TGTGCCAGCAGTTACCCTCCTAACCACAGGGGCGCCTCCTACGAGCAGTACTTC CASSYPPNHRGASYEQYF
TRBD1 15 TRBJ1-1 TRBV19 . TGTGCCAGTAGTGAACGAGGGGGCTTGAACACTGAAGCTTTCTTT CASSERGGLNTEAFF
. 15 TRBJ1-6 TRBV19 . TGTGCCAGTAGTATTCGGGACGGGGACAATTCACCCCTCCACTTT CASSIRDGDNSPLHF
. 15 TRBJ2-2 TRBV27 . TGTGCCAGCTTCCCGAGACCCTTGTTGTCCGGGGAGCTGTTTTTT CASFPRPLLSGELFF
. 16 TRBJ2-7 TRBV5-4 . TGTGCCAGCAGACCGGGGGGGGGACAGTCGGGCTACGAGCAGTACTTC CASRPGGGQSGYEQYF
. 13 TRBJ1-5 TRBV6-5 once TGTGCCAGCAGTCGCCGCGAGAATCAGCCCCAGCATTTT CASSRRENQPQHF
TRBD2 15 TRBJ2-7 TRBV19 . TGTGCCAGTAGTAGCGTCTCGGGGGGCTCCTACGAGCAGTACTTC CASSSVSGGSYEQYF
. 13 TRBJ2-7 TRBV2 . TGTGCCAGCAGTGAATTAGTTTTCTACGAGCAGTACTTC CASSELVFYEQYF
TRBD1 13 TRBJ1-2 TRBV10-3 . TGTGCCATCAGTGCTGGGACAGACTATGGCTACACCTTC CAISAGTDYGYTF
. 14 TRBJ1-4 TRBV6-5 . TGTGCCAGCAGCAGGGCTCGGGCTAATGAAAAACTGTTTTTT CASSRARANEKLFF
. 15 TRBJ2-4 TRBV6-5 . TGTGCCAGCAGTTACTCGAGGGCAGGATCAAACATTCAGTACTTC CASSYSRAGSNIQYF
. 15 TRBJ1-1 TRBV11-2 . TGTGCCAGCAGCTTAAACCGGGGAGAGAACACTGAAGCTTTCTTT CASSLNRGENTEAFF
. 15 TRBJ1-4 TRBV7-9 . TGTGCCAGCAGCGGCTCGAGAGGAACTAATGAAAAACTGTTTTTT CASSGSRGTNEKLFF
TRBD2 15 TRBJ2-1 TRBV7-2 . TGTGCCAGCAGCTACAGACTAGCGGGGGCATATGAGCAGTTCTTC CASSYRLAGAYEQFF
. 15 TRBJ2-2 TRBV5-1 . TGCGCCAGCAGCTTGCAAGCGGGCAACACCGGGGAGCTGTTTTTT CASSLQAGNTGELFF
. 13 TRBJ2-7 TRBV29-1 . TGCAGCGTTGAGCCTCTCTCCTCCTACGAGCAGTACTTC CSVEPLSSYEQYF
. 11 TRBJ1-2 TRBV27 once TGTGCCAGCGGGGGTCCCGTAGTCAACACCTTC CASGGPVVNTF
TRBD1 15 TRBJ2-2 TRBV6-1 . TGTGCCAGCAGTGATTGGACAGGGGCGGCCGGGGAGCTGTTTTTT CASSDWTGAAGELFF
. 14 TRBJ1-6 TRBV10-2 . TGCGCCAGCAGACAGGGATTGGGCAATTCACCCCTCCACTTT CASRQGLGNSPLHF
TRBD2 16 TRBJ2-7 TRBV7-2 once TGTGCCAGCAGCTTAGCGTCCGGGGGGGTAGGGGACGAGCAGTACTTC CASSLASGGVGDEQYF
TRBD1 18 TRBJ1-4 TRBV7-9 . TGTGCCAGCAGCTTAGGGGCCAGGGGGCCCCTCGGTGATGAAAAACTGTTTTTT CASSLGARGPLGDEKLFF
. 14 TRBJ1-2 TRBV7-2 . TGTGCCAGCACCTCCGAACGGGGTATCTATGGCTACACCTTC CASTSERGIYGYTF
. 13 TRBJ2-5 TRBV5-5 once TGTGCCAGCAGCTTTTTCAGCAAAGAGACCCAGTACTTC CASSFFSKETQYF
TRBD1 15 TRBJ2-7 TRBV19 . TGTGCCAGTAGACCCGACAGGGGGGGAATCTACGAGCAGTACTTC CASRPDRGGIYEQYF
. 19 TRBJ2-2 TRBV7-3 . TGTGCCAGCAGCCCATCAATTACTACCGGGCCCTTAAACACCGGGGAGCTGTTTTTT CASSPSITTGPLNTGELFF
. 13 TRBJ1-5 TRBV12-3/TRBV12-4 . TGTGCCAGCAGTTCCGGGGGCCATCAGCCCCAGCATTTT CASSSGGHQPQHF
. 15 TRBJ2-5 TRBV5-1 . TGCGCCAGCAGCTCGAACGGGGATCTTTCAGAGACCCAGTACTTC CASSSNGDLSETQYF
TRBD1 13 TRBJ1-1 TRBV9 . TGTGCCAGCAGCGTTGGGACAGGGGGAAAGGAATTCTTT CASSVGTGGKEFF
. 15 TRBJ2-2 TRBV6-5 . TGTGCCAGCAGGGAGGGGACAGTAGGAAGCGGGGAGCTGTTTTTT CASREGTVGSGELFF
TRBD1 14 TRBJ1-2 TRBV10-3 . TGTGCCATCAGGACGGGACAGGGAAACGGTGGCTACACCTTC CAIRTGQGNGGYTF
. 14 TRBJ1-1 TRBV19 . TGTGCCAGTAGTATAATGGGGGGCTACACTGAAGCTTTCTTT CASSIMGGYTEAFF
. 13 TRBJ1-1 TRBV5-5 . TGTGCCAGCAGCTCTTGGGTGGAGTCTGAAGCTTTCTTT CASSSWVESEAFF
TRBD1 14 TRBJ2-5 TRBV6-6 . TGTGCCAGCAGGGACACAGGGGCCCAAGAGACCCAGTACTTC CASRDTGAQETQYF
TRBD1 13 TRBJ1-5 TRBV27 . TGTGCCAGCAGCAGACAGGGTTATCAGCCCCAGCATTTT CASSRQGYQPQHF
TRBD1 13 TRBJ1-4 TRBV6-5 . TGTGCCAGCAGGGGACAGAGTAATGAAAAACTGTTTTTT CASRGQSNEKLFF
TRBD1 14 TRBJ2-7 TRBV5-4 . TGTGCCAGCAGCCCACGACAGGGGGCCATCGAGCAGTACTTC CASSPRQGAIEQYF
. 14 TRBJ1-4 TRBV5-1 . TGCGCCAGCCGCCCGGACACAACTAATGAAAAACTGTTTTTT CASRPDTTNEKLFF
. 15 TRBJ2-7 TRBV6-1 . TGTGCCAGCAGTGAGCTTCGACTTTTCTCCTACGAGCAGTACTTC CASSELRLFSYEQYF
. 13 TRBJ2-2 TRBV5-1 . TGCGCCAGCAGCTTGAGGGAGTCCGGGGAGCTGTTTTTT CASSLRESGELFF
. 12 TRBJ1-3 TRBV7-9 . TGTGCCAGCAGCAACGATTTAGGACCGAGGGATTTT CASSNDLGPRDF
TRBD1 14 TRBJ1-1 TRBV3-1/TRBV3-2 . TGTGCCAGCAGCCAAGAGGGACAGGCCACTGAAGCTTTCTTT CASSQEGQATEAFF
. 14 TRBJ1-5 TRBV5-6 . TGTGCCAGCAGCCCGATGTTAGGGTCTCAGCCCCAGCATTTT CASSPMLGSQPQHF
. 17 TRBJ2-2 TRBV19 . TGTGCCAGTAGTATAGAGGGGACAATCGCGATCACCGGGGAGCTGTTTTTT CASSIEGTIAITGELFF
. 12 TRBJ1-3 TRBV5-1 . TGCGCCAGCAGCCCTCGGGGGAACACCATATATTTT CASSPRGNTIYF
. 13 TRBJ2-5 TRBV5-1 . TGCGCCAGCAGCTTAGGAACCCAAGAGACCCAGTACTTC CASSLGTQETQYF
TRBD2 17 TRBJ2-1 TRBV4-2 . TGTGCCAGCAGCCAAGATGGGGGTAGCGGGGCTTACAATGAGCAGTTCTTC CASSQDGGSGAYNEQFF
. 14 TRBJ1-2 TRBV23-1 . TGCGCCAGCAGTCGGACAGTTTTCTTCCCTGGCTACACCTTC CASSRTVFFPGYTF
TRBD1 16 TRBJ2-3 TRBV6-2/TRBV6-3 . TGTGCCAGCAGTACGGACCGGGACAGGCTTTTCTCTACGCAGTATTTT CASSTDRDRLFSTQYF
TRBD1 13 TRBJ1-2 TRBV6-2/TRBV6-3 . TGTGCCAGCAGTTCGACAGGGAGTAATGGCTACACCTTC CASSSTGSNGYTF
TRBD1 14 TRBJ1-2 TRBV11-2 . TGTGCCAGCAGCCCGGGCGGGACAGGGAATGGCTACACCTTC CASSPGGTGNGYTF
TRBD1 12 TRBJ1-2 TRBV7-9 once TGTGCCAGCAGCTCGACAGGGTACGGCTACACCTTC CASSSTGYGYTF
TRBD1 12 TRBJ2-2 TRBV11-2 . TGTGCCAGCAGCACAGGGGTGGGGGAGCTGTTTTTT CASSTGVGELFF
. 13 TRBJ1-1 TRBV24-1 . TGTGCCACCAGTGATCCCGACAGGCCTGAAGCTTTCTTT CATSDPDRPEAFF
. 13 TRBJ2-1 TRBV7-9 . TGTGCCAGCAGCCCGGGGCCCGACAATGAGCAGTTCTTC CASSPGPDNEQFF
. 13 TRBJ1-1 TRBV7-3 . TGTGCCAGCAGCTTAGGGGATGACACTGAAGCTTTCTTT CASSLGDDTEAFF
. 16 TRBJ2-6 TRBV6-5 . TGTGCCAGCAGGTACTCGGCCCTCTCTGGGGCCAACGTCCTGACTTTC CASRYSALSGANVLTF
. 15 TRBJ1-5 TRBV4-1 . TGCGCCAGCAGCCAAGAAATGGGTAGCAATCAGCCCCAGCATTTT CASSQEMGSNQPQHF
. 15 TRBJ1-2 TRBV6-5 . TGTGCCAGCAGACGCCGGGAGGGAGTTGCTTATGGCTACACCTTC CASRRREGVAYGYTF